A selection of T cell receptor beta chains follows, all from one sample in a study of blood T cell repertoires in COVID-19. Sequenced by immunoSEQ multiplex PCR; TCRdb stores in-frame clones only, minus some. The data show 200,000 to 300,000 clones, with about 73% seen just once and more than 2.5% held by the top ten. The sequencing sample was made of peripheral blood. The receptors derive from a woman of 80 years or more with acute or convalescent COVID-19. Each CDR3 is given with its conserved first and last residue. Each record gives: J gene, clone size, CDR3 length, D gene, V gene, CDR3 protein. A D gene is named only where the DNA matches it firmly. Part of the rows lack a size; the others show once, few, many or a class for expanded clones.

TRBJ2-1	NA	11	NA	TRBV6-7	CASSTGYGQFF
TRBJ2-2	NA	15	NA	TRBV7-9	CASSFIGGNTGELFF
TRBJ1-6	NA	14	NA	TRBV18	CASSPQTANSPLHF
TRBJ2-3	once	16	TRBD2	TRBV7-2	CASSTGLAGEADTQYF
TRBJ1-6	few	13	NA	TRBV12-3/TRBV12-4	CASSFRSESPLHF
TRBJ1-6	NA	13	NA	TRBV28	CASSYDRTSPLHF
TRBJ1-1	once	16	TRBD1	TRBV18	CASSRTQGLRDTEAFF
TRBJ2-1	NA	15	TRBD1	TRBV27	CASSLLGTGSNEQFF
TRBJ1-2	NA	16	NA	TRBV5-5	CASSLGPGLGSTGYTF
TRBJ2-7	NA	15	NA	TRBV6-2/TRBV6-3	CASSSPGIYAREQYF
TRBJ1-6	few	16	NA	TRBV4-1	CASSQDSGYHNSPLHF
TRBJ2-4	NA	10	NA	TRBV6-5	CASTGNIQYF
TRBJ1-1	NA	13	NA	TRBV6-5	CASKMTGNTEAFF
TRBJ2-1	NA	17	TRBD2	TRBV7-2	CASSLVPRGGSYNEQFF
TRBJ2-3	NA	13	TRBD2	TRBV27	CASRRGSTDTQYF
TRBJ1-4	NA	14	NA	TRBV2	CASSSFGGIEKLFF
TRBJ1-1	NA	15	NA	TRBV19	CASSPRAAGRTEAFF
TRBJ1-4	NA	20	NA	TRBV3-1/TRBV3-2	CASSQETPTGQTNLNEKLFF
TRBJ2-5	NA	17	TRBD1	TRBV3-1/TRBV3-2	CASSPTHDRGLRETQYF
TRBJ2-2	NA	17	NA	TRBV6-2/TRBV6-3	CASSYYRPGLSTGELFF
TRBJ1-5	NA	15	TRBD1	TRBV9	CASSAGTVSNQPQHF
TRBJ2-1	NA	12	TRBD2	TRBV10-1	CASSDGLAGVFF